Shown below are 26 T cell receptor beta chains from a single sample sequenced in a study of chemoradiotherapy in HPV16-positive cancers. Some clones are missing from TCRdb's copy, which holds only in-frame ones; the method was immunoSEQ multiplex PCR. The sample has about 7,000 clones, 82% seen once. Sequences were derived from tumor tissue, sampled from a patient who underwent chemoradiotherapy. These receptor sequences come from a human donor with HPV-associated anogenital cancer.

This chain links TRBV5-1 with TRBJ2-1; D perhaps matches TRBD1 (5 bases). V was clipped by 4 bases and J by 9 bases, with 23 bases between them. CDR1 and CDR2 (germline): SGHRS, YFSETQ. CDR3 length: 16 amino acids. CDR3 amino acids: CASSPVTAAAAGEQFF. In nucleotides, the CDR3 is TGCGCCAGCAGCCCCGTGACAGCAGCAGCAGCAGGTGAGCAGTTCTTC. The variable domain in full, completed from reference TRBV5-1 and TRBJ2-1, reads KAGVTQTPRYLIKTRGQQVTLSCSPISGHRSVSWYQQTPGQGLQFLFEYFSETQRNKGNFPGRFSGRQFSNSRSEMNVSTLELGDSALYLCASSPVTAAAAGEQFFGPGTRLTVL.

This clone came up a few times. The rearrangement joins TRBV29-1 to TRBJ1-1, with D tentatively TRBD1 (6 bases). In germline, CDR1 is SQVTM, CDR2 ANQGSEA. Between the trimmed V and J ends, which lost 0 bases and 6 bases, there was a span of 14 bases. The CDR3 sequence is 14 residues long. The CDR3 reads CSVEDGQQAAEAFF. The CDR3 DNA reads as TGCAGCGTTGAAGATGGACAGCAGGCGGCTGAAGCTTTCTTT.

The chain combines TRBV18 with TRBJ2-1; TRBD1 or TRBD2 may be the D gene (5 bases each). The CDR3 runs 14 residues. The V and J ends lost 0 bases and 2 bases respectively, with 5 bases between them. From germline, CDR1 is KGHSH and CDR2 LQKENI. The CDR3 here is CASSPPGAYNEQFF. The CDR3 DNA follows: TGTGCCAGCTCACCACCGGGGGCCTACAATGAGCAGTTCTTC.

V gene TRBV7-2 combines with J gene TRBJ1-2; D remains ambiguous. Trimming left V 5 bases short and J 3 bases short, with 10 bases between. CDR1 SGHTA and CDR2 FQGNSA come from the germline V gene. The CDR3 covers 13 residues. The CDR3 here is CASSPQQDYGYTF. DNA for the CDR3: TGTGCCAGCAGCCCGCAACAAGACTATGGCTACACCTTC.

V gene TRBV6-1 combines with J gene TRBJ2-4, with D possibly matching TRBD1 (6 bases). From germline, CDR1 is MNHNS and CDR2 SASEGT. V dropped 4 bases and J dropped 0 bases, with 22 bases sitting between them. The CDR3 covers 19 residues. CDR3: CASSVTGDILKLAKNIQYF. The CDR3 region has the DNA TGTGCCAGCAGTGTGACAGGAGATATTCTAAAACTAGCCAAAAACATTCAGTACTTC.

V gene TRBV19 combines with J gene TRBJ1-2; tentatively, D is TRBD1 (5 bases). With 4 bases removed from V and 5 bases from J, the gap between germline ends came to 14 bases. This CDR3 comprises 14 residues. CDR1 and CDR2 from the germline V gene are LNHDA and SQIVND (reference sequence). CDR3 region: CASSRGQGLYGYTF. CDR3 coding DNA: TGTGCCAGTAGTAGAGGGCAGGGCCTGTATGGCTACACCTTC.

The chain couples TRBV7-2 to TRBJ1-2, with D unclear. The CDR3 has 12 amino acids. Germline CDR1 is SGHTA and CDR2 is FQGNSA. V lost 0 bases and J 8 bases, leaving 7 bases between the germline ends. The CDR3 coding sequence is TGTGCCAGCAGCTTAGCCTGGGGAGGCTACACCTTC. It specifies CASSLAWGGYTF.

This chain connects TRBV21-1 to TRBJ1-1; the tabulated D call, TRBD1, remains unverified against the DNA. TRBV21-1 is an annotated pseudogene. CDR3 length: 20 residues. The CDR3 loop is CASIDRDRFLPRLLNTEAFF. Here the CDR3 DNA reads TGTGCCAGCATTGATAGGGACAGGTTTCTCCCTCGTTTGCTAAACACTGAAGCTTTCTTT.

This chain connects TRBV19 to TRBJ2-1, with D unresolved. Trimming pared 5 bases from V and 2 bases from J, leaving 16 bases between. Germline values: CDR1 LNHDA, CDR2 SQIVND (reference sequence). The CDR3 length is 16 residues. CDR3 sequence reads: CASSLPTRPPYNEQFF. CDR3 in DNA: TGTGCCAGTAGTCTTCCGACAAGGCCCCCCTACAATGAGCAGTTCTTC.

The CDR3 loop is CASSLGWVAGARTDTQYF. In nucleotides, the CDR3 is TGTGCCAGCAGCTTAGGGTGGGTAGCGGGGGCCCGCACAGATACGCAGTATTTT. The rearrangement joins TRBV7-9 to TRBJ2-3; TRBD2 aligns across 9 bases. The V gene's germline CDR1 is SEHNR and CDR2 FQNEAQ (reference sequence). The J segment lost 1 base and the V segment lost 1 base, leaving 9 bases of the junction unmatched. This CDR3 spans 18 amino acids.

This clone turned up a few times. The chain is built from TRBV7-2 and TRBJ1-1; D possibly corresponds to TRBD1 (6 bases). Trimming removed 5 bases at V and 6 bases at J, with 13 bases between. The CDR3 runs 13 residues. Germline values: CDR1 SGHTA, CDR2 FQGNSA. CDR3 sequence reads: CASSPKGGAEAFF. CDR3 DNA: TGTGCCAGCAGCCCCAAGGGGGGGGCTGAAGCTTTCTTT.

The chain carries TRBV9 and TRBJ1-4, with 8 bases lining up with TRBD1. CDR1 SGDLS and CDR2 YYNGEE come from the germline V gene. The CDR3 loop spans 15 amino acids. Trimming at V came to 4 bases and at J to 8 bases, leaving 10 bases not matched to a gene. The CDR3 nucleotides read TGTGCCAGCAGCTCCCCAACAGGGGGGGAGGAAAAACTGTTTTTT. Translated, it gives CASSSPTGGEEKLFF. Full variable domain (missing parts from reference TRBV9 and TRBJ1-4): DSGVTQTPKHLITATGQRVTLRCSPRSGDLSVYWYQQSLDQGLQFLIQYYNGEERAKGNILERFSAQQFPDLHSELNLSSLELGDSALYFCASSSPTGGEEKLFFGSGTQLSVL.

The rearrangement joins TRBV7-6 to TRBJ1-1; D gene unclear. This CDR3 is 15 amino acids long. Per the germline V gene, CDR1 is SGHVS and CDR2 is FNYEAQ. Trimming left V 5 bases short and J 1 base short, with 14 bases between. DNA of the CDR3: TGTGCCAGCAGCGCGGTGCAGGCGCCGAACACTGAAGCTTTCTTT. Protein product: CASSAVQAPNTEAFF.

This clone was recorded a few times. The chain joins TRBV6-1 to TRBJ2-2; TRBD1 agrees at 7 bases. Per the germline V gene, CDR1 is MNHNS and CDR2 is SASEGT. V lost 7 bases, J lost 0 bases, and 5 bases stayed unmatched. The CDR3 is 15 residues long. The CDR3 is CASILDRPNTGELFF. The CDR3 nucleotides are TGTGCCAGCATCTTGGACAGGCCGAACACCGGGGAGCTGTTTTTT.

V usage is TRBV27 and J usage is TRBJ1-2; a possible D gene is TRBD1 (5 bases). The length of the CDR3 is 15 residues. CDR1 MNHEY and CDR2 SMNVEV come from the germline V gene (reference sequence). The V gene lost 10 bases and the J gene lost 4 bases, with 22 bases spanning the gap. The chain's CDR3 is CATKVGGNPTYGYTF. In nucleotides, the CDR3 is TGTGCCACCAAAGTCGGGGGGAACCCTACCTATGGCTACACCTTC.

This chain joins TRBV6-5 and TRBJ2-3, with TRBD2 matching 9 bases. Trimming cost V 6 bases and J 2 bases; bases outside gene matches: 3. The CDR3 sequence is 14 residues long. The germline V gene encodes CDR1 MNHEY and CDR2 SVGAGI. The CDR3 sequence is CASSLAGATDTQYF. CDR3 nucleotides: TGTGCCAGCAGCTTAGCGGGGGCCACAGATACGCAGTATTTT.

This sequence joins TRBV2 and TRBJ2-7, with TRBD1 as a possible D gene (6 bases). Trimming took 4 bases from V and 0 from J, leaving 16 bases between them. CDR1 SNHLY and CDR2 FYNNEI come from the germline V gene. The CDR3 spans 16 residues. Here the CDR3 DNA reads TGTGCCAGCAGTGTCGGATCCGGGACAAGCTCCTACGAGCAGTACTTC. Protein sequence: CASSVGSGTSSYEQYF.

The chain recombines TRBV5-1 with TRBJ2-1; 10 nucleotides line up with TRBD2. The CDR3 is made up of 15 amino acids. In germline, CDR1 is SGHRS, CDR2 YFSETQ. The V and J ends lost 0 bases and 4 bases, in that order; junction bases with no gene match: 1. CDR3 nucleotide sequence: TGCGCCAGCAGCTTGGGGACTAGCGGATACAATGAGCAGTTCTTC. Translated, it gives CASSLGTSGYNEQFF.

The chain is built from TRBV11-2 and TRBJ2-3, with D possibly being TRBD2 (5 bases). The germline V and J ends were trimmed by 5 bases and 5 bases, with 17 bases remaining between them. Germline V gene lookup returns CDR1 SGHAT and CDR2 FQNNGV. The CDR3 spans 15 residues. For the CDR3, the DNA is TGTGCCAGCAGCCCCAGAGTAGCTGGGAGAGATACGCAGTATTTT. Translating gives CASSPRVAGRDTQYF.

V usage is TRBV7-9 and J usage is TRBJ2-2; the D call may be TRBD1 or TRBD2 (5 bases each). The germline V and J ends were trimmed by 4 bases and 0 bases, with 9 bases remaining between them. The CDR3 contains 15 residues. The germline V gene has CDR1 SEHNR and CDR2 FQNEAQ (reference sequence). DNA of the CDR3: TGTGCCAGCAGCTCGGGGCCCACGAACACCGGGGAGCTGTTTTTT. It codes for CASSSGPTNTGELFF.

This chain connects TRBV5-1 to TRBJ2-1, with D possibly being TRBD1 (6 bases). Germline CDR1 and CDR2: SGHRS and YFSETQ. This CDR3 is built from 13 residues. The V end was cut by 2 bases, the J end by 8 bases, with 11 bases between. The CDR3 here is CASSLQGTHEQFF. The CDR3 bases are TGCGCCAGCAGCTTACAGGGTACCCATGAGCAGTTCTTC.

This sequence joins TRBV6-1 and TRBJ2-5; 12 bases line up with TRBD2. The CDR3 runs to 17 residues. CDR1 is MNHNS and CDR2 is SASEGT in the germline V gene. J was trimmed by 4 bases and V by 4 bases; bases with no gene match: 10. For the CDR3, the DNA is TGTGCCAGCAGTGGCCAGCGGACTAGCGGGGCGGGAGAGACCCAGTACTTC. It yields the protein CASSGQRTSGAGETQYF.

This chain links TRBV7-6 with TRBJ2-7, with D maybe TRBD2 (6 bases). The V gene's germline CDR1 is SGHVS and CDR2 FNYEAQ. V lost 5 bases to trimming and J lost 0 bases, with 17 bases between them. There are 16 residues in the CDR3. CDR3 sequence (DNA): TGTGCCAGCAGCCCGGCAGCGGGCGCTAGCTCCTACGAGCAGTACTTC. Its translation is CASSPAAGASSYEQYF.

The chain is built from TRBV7-2 and TRBJ1-6, with TRBD1 matching over 8 bases. The CDR3 runs 15 residues. The germline gives CDR1 SGHTA, CDR2 FQGNSA. V was pared by 5 bases and J by 8 bases, with 8 bases of the junction left unmatched. CDR3 residues: CASSPTLGQDSPLHF. For the CDR3, the DNA is TGTGCCAGCAGCCCCACCTTGGGACAGGATTCACCCCTCCACTTT.

The V and J genes are TRBV7-3 and TRBJ2-5; TRBD2 matches 12 bases. J was trimmed by 2 bases and V by 5 bases; bases with no gene match: 3. The CDR3 totals 15 residues. CDR1 is SGHTA, CDR2 FQGTGA, per germline. CDR3: CASSRTSGEQETQYF. In DNA form, the CDR3 reads TGTGCCAGCAGCCGGACTAGCGGGGAACAAGAGACCCAGTACTTC. The variable domain in full, completed from reference TRBV7-3 and TRBJ2-5, reads GAGVSQTPSNKVTEKGKYVELRCDPISGHTALYWYRQSLGQGPEFLIYFQGTGAADDSGLPNDRFFAVRPEGSVSTLKIQRTERGDSAVYLCASSRTSGEQETQYFGPGTRLLVL.

The chain carries TRBV2 and TRBJ1-2; 9 bases align to TRBD1. The junction had 10 bases not matched to a gene; V was cut back by 6 bases and J by 8 bases. Germline V CDR1 and CDR2: SNHLY, FYNNEI. The CDR3 totals 14 residues. CDR3 region: CASSPTQGAQGYTF. The CDR3 DNA is TGTGCCAGCAGCCCAACACAGGGGGCGCAGGGCTACACCTTC. The variable domain in full, completed from reference TRBV2 and TRBJ1-2, reads EPEVTQTPSHQVTQMGQEVILRCVPISNHLYFYWYRQILGQKVEFLVSFYNNEISEKSEIFDDQFSVERPDGSNFTLKIRSTKLEDSAMYFCASSPTQGAQGYTFGSGTRLTVV.